This T cell receptor (beta chain) was found in a study of T-cell reconstitution after alpha-beta-depleted transplantation in children. Study-wide findings and caveats: Several patients had high TCRbeta diversity at day 60; it came from surviving recipient T cells and thymic progenitors. One year after transplant, T-cell counts and diversity came mostly from newly produced T cells.

This clonotype showed up many times. Its cognate antigen is unknown. Looked up from germline, CDR1 is SGHRS and CDR2 is YFSETQ. V dropped 2 bases and J dropped 5 bases, with 5 bases sitting between them. CDR3 size: 12 residues. For TCRbeta, the library was prepared with unique molecular identifiers. TCRdb analysed the PCR reads with MiXCR anew, one entry per CDR3 protein. The sample yields 600,000 or so distinct CDR3 sequences, 20% to 25% seen once. The sample in question was PBMCs, mostly from graft donor cells, obtained 360 days after TCRalphabeta/CD19-depleted stem cell transplant. This sequence originates from a boy less than two years old who had a stem cell transplant for acute myeloid leukemia, so the T cells may come from the graft donor. The rearrangement joins TRBV5-1 to TRBJ2-1; D not certain. The CDR3 reads CASSFQHNEQFF. DNA of the CDR3: TGCGCCAGCAGCTTCCAGCACAATGAGCAGTTCTTC.